These 15 T cell receptor beta chains came from one sample sequenced in a study of T cell responses to AZD1222 COVID-19 vaccine. Measured with immunoSEQ multiplex PCR; TCRdb has only the in-frame clones, and not every one. The table has under 150,000 clones, over 85% seen once. Sequenced material: peripheral blood, taken on day 0 of AZD1222 vaccination. These receptor sequences come from an adult in good health.

The rearrangement joins TRBV30 to TRBJ2-5, with 9 bases identical to TRBD2. The CDR3 contains 15 residues. The germline V gene has CDR1 GTSNPN and CDR2 SVGIG (reference sequence). V was clipped by 0 bases and J by 1 base; unmatched bases: 3. The CDR3 DNA is TGTGCCTGGAGTGTACTAGCGGGCTTCCAAGAGACCCAGTACTTC. Translation: CAWSVLAGFQETQYF.

This clone was seen ten or more times. V usage is TRBV24-1 and J usage is TRBJ2-2; tentatively, D is TRBD1 or TRBD2 (5 bases each). The germline CDR1 and CDR2 sequences are KGHDR and SFDVKD. V was pared by 11 bases and J by 2 bases, with 11 bases between. This CDR3 comprises 13 residues. This CDR3 reads CASRGTNTGELFF. As DNA, the CDR3 is TGTGCCAGCAGAGGGACCAACACCGGGGAGCTGTTTTTT.

The chain couples TRBV14 to TRBJ2-3; 8 bases align to TRBD2. CDR3 length equals 15 residues. V gave up 1 base and J gave up 0 bases; unmatched junction bases: 0. CDR1 is SGHDN and CDR2 is FVKESK in the germline V gene. In DNA, the CDR3 is TGTGCCAGCAGCCAAGGACTAGCGAGCACAGATACGCAGTATTTT. This translates into CASSQGLASTDTQYF.

The rearrangement joins TRBV21-1 to TRBJ2-7. TRBV21-1 has pseudogene status. This CDR3 is built from 14 residues. The DNA for the CDR3 is TGTGCCAGCAGCAAAAGGGGGGCAGCCTACGAGCAGTACTTC. The encoded protein is CASSKRGAAYEQYF.

The gene calls are TRBV5-4 and TRBJ2-2, with D perhaps TRBD2 (6 bases). CDR1 is SGHNT and CDR2 is YYREEE in the germline V gene (reference sequence). Trimming stripped 2 bases from V and 4 bases from J, with 12 bases between. CDR3 length: 15 residues. The CDR3 DNA sequence: TGTGCCAGCAGCTTCGCGGGACGGAGCACCGGGGAGCTGTTTTTT. The encoded protein is CASSFAGRSTGELFF. The full variable domain, completed using reference TRBV5-4 and TRBJ2-2, is ETGVTQSPTHLIKTRGQQVTLRCSSQSGHNTVSWYQQALGQGPQFIFQYYREEENGRGNFPPRFSGLQFPNYSSELNVNALELDDSALYLCASSFAGRSTGELFFGEGSRLTVL.

This clone was detected once. The chain recombines TRBV4-2 with TRBJ1-4; tentative D call: TRBD1 (6 bases). This CDR3 contains 16 residues. Germline lookup yields CDR1 LGHNA and CDR2 YNFKEQ. V was trimmed by 0 bases and J by 2 bases, leaving 10 bases between them. CDR3 loop: CASSQDGTTTNEKLFF. CDR3 in DNA: TGTGCCAGCAGCCAAGATGGGACAACCACTAATGAAAAACTGTTTTTT.

The V call is TRBV28, the J call TRBJ2-5; D is perhaps TRBD1 or TRBD2 (5 bases each). This CDR3 has 17 amino acids. Trimming left V 5 bases short and J 6 bases short, with 25 bases between. Germline values: CDR1 MDHEN, CDR2 SYDVKM. CDR3: CASSRTRRDRDWKTQYF. The CDR3 DNA is TGTGCCAGCAGTAGGACTCGCCGGGACCGAGATTGGAAGACCCAGTACTTC.

The rearrangement links TRBV27 to TRBJ2-2, with unresolved D. Between the trimmed V and J ends, which lost 1 base and 5 bases, there was a span of 2 bases. This CDR3 has 12 residues. CDR1 and CDR2 (germline): MNHEY, SMNVEV (reference sequence). The CDR3 coding sequence is TGTGCCAGCAGTTTATGGACCGGGGAGCTGTTTTTT. Its translation: CASSLWTGELFF.

This clone was observed once. This sequence joins TRBV24-1 and TRBJ2-1; 11 bases fit TRBD2. CDR1 is KGHDR and CDR2 is SFDVKD in the germline V gene. Trimming took 3 bases from V and 9 from J; bases not matched to a gene: 3. The CDR3 loop spans 14 amino acids. The DNA of the CDR3 is TGTGCCACCAGTGATCCGACTAGCGGGACTGAGCAGTTCTTC. Protein sequence: CATSDPTSGTEQFF.

The chain has TRBV21-1 and TRBJ2-4; TRBD2 is the table's D call, not checked against the DNA. TRBV21-1 is reported as a pseudogene. The CDR3 extends over 16 amino acids. This chain's CDR3 is CASSKVEGTAKNIQYF. CDR3 nucleotide sequence: TGTGCCAGCAGCAAAGTCGAGGGAACAGCCAAAAACATTCAGTACTTC.

V and J are TRBV5-4 and TRBJ2-2, with TRBD1 identical over 7 bases. Trimming removed 4 bases from V and 4 bases from J; junction bases left unmatched: 10. CDR1 and CDR2 (germline): SGHNT, YYREEE (reference sequence). The CDR3 is made up of 16 amino acids. The CDR3 DNA is TGTGCCAGCAGCGCCGTCGGGACAGCCTTCACCGGGGAGCTGTTTTTT. Its protein product is CASSAVGTAFTGELFF. The complete variable domain, with remaining parts taken from reference TRBV5-4 and TRBJ2-2, reads ETGVTQSPTHLIKTRGQQVTLRCSSQSGHNTVSWYQQALGQGPQFIFQYYREEENGRGNFPPRFSGLQFPNYSSELNVNALELDDSALYLCASSAVGTAFTGELFFGEGSRLTVL.

This clone has just a few counts. Additional DNA sequences in this sample encode the identical CDR3. This chain connects TRBV27 to TRBJ1-1, with TRBD1 identical over 7 bases. This CDR3 contains 13 residues. Germline V gene data show CDR1 as MNHEY and CDR2 as SMNVEV (reference sequence). Trimming took 6 bases from V and 1 from J; bases not matched to a gene: 2. The CDR3 spells CASSRQGNTEAFF. DNA for the CDR3: TGTGCCAGCAGCCGACAGGGGAACACTGAAGCTTTCTTT.

J is TRBJ2-1 and V is TRBV5-4; TRBD2 might be the D (6 bases). Trimming took 0 bases from V and 5 from J, leaving 9 bases between them. The CDR3 totals 14 residues. The germline V gene encodes CDR1 SGHNT and CDR2 YYREEE (reference sequence). The CDR3 coding sequence is TGTGCCAGCAGCTTGGTGGGAGGAAACAATGAGCAGTTCTTC. The encoded protein is CASSLVGGNNEQFF.

The chain combines TRBV4-3 with TRBJ2-3; 13 bases fit TRBD2. CDR1 and CDR2 (germline): LGHNA, YSLEER. The CDR3 spans 17 residues. V was clipped by 4 bases and J by 5 bases; unmatched bases: 9. The CDR3, as DNA: TGCGCCAGCAGCCCCGGAGGTAGGACTAGCGGGAGAGATACGCAGTATTTT. Translation gives CASSPGGRTSGRDTQYF.

The chain is built from TRBV15 and TRBJ1-2; D gene uncertain. The CDR3 sequence is 15 residues long. The V and J ends lost 3 bases and 0 bases respectively, with 11 bases between them. The germline gives CDR1 LNHNV, CDR2 YYDKDF (reference sequence). The CDR3 is CATSSERTANYGYTF. In nucleotides, the CDR3 is TGTGCCACCAGCAGCGAGAGGACTGCTAACTATGGCTACACCTTC.